Below, 30 T cell receptor beta chains from the same sample are listed, as sequenced in a study of CD8 T cells in Susac syndrome. The RNA input was about 0.5 to 1 ug, and it was reverse transcribed with random hexamers. TCRdb reprocessed the immunoSEQ multiplex PCR reads via MiXCR and lists one record per CDR3 protein. This table holds about 300,000 distinct CDR3 sequences, approximately 90% found once. What was sequenced was CD8+ T cells from PBMCs. The source is a human donor with multiple sclerosis.

The chain is built from TRBV7-9 and TRBJ2-7; 9 nucleotides agree with TRBD1. J gave up 5 bases and V 5 bases, and 7 bases lay outside the gene matches. There are 14 residues in the CDR3. Germline V lookup: CDR1 SEHNR, CDR2 FQNEAQ (reference sequence). The CDR3 DNA reads as TGTGCCAGCAGCGGTCCGGGACAGGGTCACGAGCAGTACTTC. The encoded protein is CASSGPGQGHEQYF.

V and J are TRBV6-6 and TRBJ2-1; no firm D call. The germline CDR1 and CDR2 sequences are MNHNY and SVGAGI (reference sequence). V was trimmed by 5 bases and J by 1 base, leaving 15 bases between them. The CDR3 covers 16 residues. This chain's CDR3 is CASSTAGPLSYNEQFF. The CDR3 DNA sequence: TGTGCCAGCAGTACCGCCGGGCCCTTGTCCTACAATGAGCAGTTCTTC.

The gene calls are TRBV11-2 and TRBJ2-2, with 9 bases identical to TRBD2. Germline lookup yields CDR1 SGHAT and CDR2 FQNNGV. The V gene end was trimmed by 2 bases and the J gene end by 5 bases; junction bases not matched to a gene: 6. This CDR3 spans 16 amino acids. In DNA, the CDR3 is TGTGCCAGCAGCTTATTAGGTAGCGGGAGTACCGGGGAGCTGTTTTTT. This codes for CASSLLGSGSTGELFF.

This clonotype was recorded a few times. This chain joins TRBV7-3 and TRBJ2-5, with D unresolved. The CDR3 has 13 residues. Looked up from germline, CDR1 is SGHTA and CDR2 is FQGTGA. The V end was cut by 2 bases, the J end by 2 bases, with 6 bases between. This CDR3 reads CASSLGPQETQYF. The CDR3 bases are TGTGCCAGCAGCTTAGGGCCTCAAGAGACCCAGTACTTC.

This clonotype was seen a few times. V gene TRBV7-9 combines with J gene TRBJ2-7; TRBD2 matches 7 bases. This CDR3 is built from 16 residues. The ends lost 6 bases at V and 6 bases at J; junction bases unmatched: 17. From germline, CDR1 is SEHNR and CDR2 FQNEAQ (reference sequence). In nucleotides, the CDR3 is TGTGCCAGCAGTTTCCCGGGAGGCTTGCTTGAGGGCGAGCAGTACTTC. Translated, it gives CASSFPGGLLEGEQYF.

CDR3 loop: CASSHDREVIREQYF. CDR3 in DNA: TGTGCCAGCAGCCACGACAGGGAGGTTATACGCGAGCAGTACTTC. The chain joins TRBV4-2 to TRBJ2-7, with TRBD1 as a possible D gene (7 bases). The CDR3 is 15 residues long. Germline values: CDR1 LGHNA, CDR2 YNFKEQ. V was trimmed by 3 bases and J by 6 bases, leaving 18 bases between them.

The chain uses TRBV15 and TRBJ2-2, with D perhaps matching TRBD1 (5 bases). Trimming stripped 8 bases from V and 5 bases from J, with 6 bases between. The V gene's germline CDR1 is LNHNV and CDR2 YYDKDF (reference sequence). The CDR3 totals 11 residues. This CDR3 is CATAGTGELFF. The DNA for the CDR3 is TGTGCCACCGCAGGGACCGGGGAGCTGTTTTTT.

The chain joins TRBV20-1 to TRBJ1-2; tentatively, D is TRBD1 (5 bases). Trimming pared 6 bases from V and 7 bases from J, leaving 27 bases between. The CDR3 sequence is 16 residues long. The germline V gene has CDR1 DFQATT and CDR2 SNEGSKA (reference sequence). The CDR3 sequence is CSAPWGLAGRHLGYTF. In DNA form, the CDR3 reads TGCAGTGCACCCTGGGGATTAGCGGGGCGTCATCTTGGCTACACCTTC.

The chain joins TRBV15 to TRBJ2-5; TRBD2 agrees at 9 bases. V lost 3 bases and J lost 5; bases outside the gene matches: 7. CDR3 length: 15 amino acids. The V gene's germline CDR1 is LNHNV and CDR2 YYDKDF (reference sequence). The DNA for the CDR3 is TGTGCCACCAGCAGGATGCGGGGGGGGGCGGAGACCCAGTACTTC. It is translated as CATSRMRGGAETQYF.

The chain recombines TRBV7-2 with TRBJ2-7; D is ambiguous. CDR3 length: 13 amino acids. Germline V CDR1 and CDR2: SGHTA, FQGNSA. Between the trimmed V and J ends, which lost 3 bases and 5 bases, there was a span of 11 bases. CDR3 residues: CASSFPLRDEQYF. The DNA for the CDR3 is TGTGCCAGCAGCTTCCCACTCCGGGACGAGCAGTACTTC.

V and J are TRBV5-1 and TRBJ2-1; 7 bases map to TRBD2. Trimming removed 2 bases from V and 6 bases from J; junction bases left unmatched: 5. The CDR3 has 14 amino acids. Germline CDR1 is SGHRS and CDR2 is YFSETQ. The CDR3 region is CASSFLSSGNEQFF. In DNA, the CDR3 is TGCGCCAGCAGCTTTCTCTCTAGCGGCAATGAGCAGTTCTTC.

The chain joins TRBV13 to TRBJ2-4; TRBD2 matches 7 bases. The CDR3 totals 15 residues. The J segment lost 7 bases and the V segment lost 0 bases, leaving 6 bases of the junction unmatched. The germline V gene has CDR1 PRHDT and CDR2 FYEKMQ (reference sequence). CDR3 nucleotide sequence: TGTGCCAGCAGCTTAGGGGCGGGAGTGGTTAACATTCAGTACTTC. Translated, it gives CASSLGAGVVNIQYF.

V gene TRBV5-5 combines with J gene TRBJ2-7, with D maybe TRBD2 (6 bases). Germline CDR1 and CDR2: SGHKS and YYEKEE (reference sequence). The V end was cut by 3 bases, the J end by 3 bases, with 22 bases between. The CDR3 has 17 amino acids. The CDR3 reads CASSWAPRGGASYEQYF. The CDR3 DNA sequence: TGTGCCAGCAGCTGGGCCCCGAGGGGCGGGGCGAGCTACGAGCAGTACTTC. Full variable domain (remainder filled in from reference TRBV5-5 and TRBJ2-7): DAGVTQSPTHLIKTRGQQVTLRCSPISGHKSVSWYQQVLGQGPQFIFQYYEKEERGRGNFPDRFSARQFPNYSSELNVNALLLGDSALYLCASSWAPRGGASYEQYFGPGTRLTVT.

There are a few counts of this clonotype. The V gene is TRBV29-1, the J gene TRBJ2-7, with TRBD2 as a possible D gene (5 bases). V was trimmed by 7 bases and J by 0 bases, leaving 16 bases between them. Germline V gene data show CDR1 as SQVTM and CDR2 as ANQGSEA. This CDR3 is 14 amino acids long. The CDR3 bases are TGCAGCGCCCGCCGGACTCCGAGCTCCTACGAGCAGTACTTC. Translation gives CSARRTPSSYEQYF.

The rearrangement uses TRBV27 and TRBJ2-3; 9 bases match TRBD2. CDR1 is MNHEY and CDR2 is SMNVEV in the germline V gene (reference sequence). After removal of 4 bases from V and 0 bases from J, the junction contained 5 bases not matched to a gene. The CDR3 runs 16 residues. CDR3 coding DNA: TGTGCCAGCAGTTGGGTCCTAGCGGGGAGCACAGATACGCAGTATTTT. Its protein product is CASSWVLAGSTDTQYF.

The chain joins TRBV9 to TRBJ2-1, with TRBD2 identical over 7 bases. The CDR3 is 16 residues long. Per the germline V gene, CDR1 is SGDLS and CDR2 is YYNGEE. V lost 3 bases and J lost 1; bases outside the gene matches: 7. The CDR3 DNA sequence: TGTGCCAGCAGCGCCCCCAGCGGGGAATCCTACAATGAGCAGTTCTTC. As protein: CASSAPSGESYNEQFF.

The chain links TRBV23-1 to TRBJ1-1, with a tentative D call TRBD1 (6 bases). TRBV23-1 is treated as an ORF (open reading frame) with a function not yet certain. The CDR3 consists of 16 residues. Trimming shortened V by 2 bases and J by 1 base, and 14 bases separated the two germline ends. The CDR3, as DNA: TGCGCCAGCAGTCAACTCAGAGGGGGGTCGAACACTGAAGCTTTCTTT. Its protein product is CASSQLRGGSNTEAFF.

The J gene is TRBJ2-7, the V gene TRBV7-9; possibly TRBD1 for D (6 bases). V was clipped by 0 bases and J by 3 bases, with 15 bases between them. The CDR3 has 16 amino acids. CDR1 SEHNR and CDR2 FQNEAQ come from the germline V gene (reference sequence). Here the CDR3 reads CASSLALGTLSYEQYF. For the CDR3, the DNA is TGTGCCAGCAGCTTAGCCCTCGGGACACTGAGCTACGAGCAGTACTTC.

The CDR3 protein is CASQPSVAFVEEQFF. For the CDR3, the DNA is TGTGCCAGCCAACCTAGCGTAGCGTTTGTCGAAGAGCAGTTCTTC. V and J are TRBV6-1 and TRBJ2-1; possible D gene TRBD2, 6 bases. The germline V gene has CDR1 MNHNS and CDR2 SASEGT. V gave up 8 bases and J gave up 10 bases, with 24 bases separating them. CDR3 length equals 15 residues.

This clonotype was found a few times. The chain is built from TRBV2 and TRBJ2-1; D is unclear. From germline, CDR1 is SNHLY and CDR2 FYNNEI. The CDR3 is 12 residues long. Trimming stripped 6 bases from V and 7 bases from J, with 10 bases between. The CDR3 reads CASSELGNEQFF. The CDR3 DNA reads TGTGCCAGCAGCGAGTTGGGTAATGAGCAGTTCTTC.

The CDR3 spells CASTHPGQNTGELFF. The CDR3 bases are TGTGCCAGCACCCATCCGGGACAGAACACCGGGGAGCTGTTTTTT. The chain recombines TRBV7-8 with TRBJ2-2; tentatively, D is TRBD1 (6 bases). V was clipped by 7 bases and J by 1 base, with 13 bases between them. The CDR3 loop spans 15 amino acids. The germline V gene encodes CDR1 SGHVS and CDR2 FQNEAQ.

V gene TRBV12-3 or TRBV12-4 combines with J gene TRBJ2-7, with D unresolved. This CDR3 has 12 residues. V dropped 3 bases and J dropped 2 bases, with 5 bases sitting between them. The CDR3 spells CASSLSAYEQYF. Here the CDR3 DNA reads TGTGCCAGCAGTTTGTCGGCCTACGAGCAGTACTTC.

This clonotype was counted between two and nine times. V gene TRBV5-4 combines with J gene TRBJ1-1; no firm D call. Trimming removed 1 base from V and 6 bases from J, with 10 bases in between. This CDR3 has 13 amino acids. CDR1 SGHNT and CDR2 YYREEE come from the germline V gene (reference sequence). The CDR3 sequence is CASSLWVGAEAFF. In DNA, the CDR3 is TGTGCCAGCAGCTTGTGGGTTGGCGCTGAAGCTTTCTTT.

The V call is TRBV19, the J call TRBJ2-2; D uncertain. Germline loops: CDR1 LNHDA, CDR2 SQIVND (reference sequence). CDR3 size: 14 residues. Trimming shortened V by 5 bases and J by 0 bases, and 7 bases separated the two germline ends. CDR3 residues: CASSAYTNTGELFF. The CDR3, as DNA: TGTGCCAGTAGTGCATACACGAACACCGGGGAGCTGTTTTTT.

The chain recombines TRBV28 with TRBJ2-3, with 12 bases that match TRBD2. Trimming removed 4 bases from V and 4 bases from J; junction bases left unmatched: 9. The CDR3 consists of 17 residues. Germline assignment: CDR1 MDHEN and CDR2 SYDVKM. The chain's CDR3 is CASSSLTSGSGADTQYF. The CDR3 DNA reads TGTGCCAGCAGTTCCTTGACTAGCGGGAGTGGCGCAGATACGCAGTATTTT. Full variable domain (rest looked up from reference TRBV28 and TRBJ2-3): DVKVTQSSRYLVKRTGEKVFLECVQDMDHENMFWYRQDPGLGLRLIYFSYDVKMKEKGDIPEGYSVSREKKERFSLILESASTNQTSMYLCASSSLTSGSGADTQYFGPGTRLTVL.

This chain uses TRBV5-6 with TRBJ1-2, with TRBD1 matching 10 bases. V dropped 1 base and J dropped 6; count of bases not matched to a gene: 3. Germline V gene sequence: CDR1 SGHDT, CDR2 YYEEEE. This CDR3 is 14 amino acids long. The CDR3 bases are TGTGCCAGCAGCTTGCCGACAGGGGGCAATGGCTACACCTTC. It translates to CASSLPTGGNGYTF.

The chain links TRBV27 to TRBJ1-2, with D uncertain. The germline V gene encodes CDR1 MNHEY and CDR2 SMNVEV (reference sequence). This CDR3 has 15 amino acids. V lost 6 bases to trimming and J lost 4 bases, with 18 bases between them. The CDR3 loop reads CASSPTSDGSYGYTF. CDR3 nucleotide sequence: TGTGCCAGCAGCCCTACCTCAGACGGATCCTATGGCTACACCTTC.

The chain has TRBV20-1 and TRBJ2-7, with D hard to call. The CDR3 is made up of 12 amino acids. The ends were cut back, 1 base at V and 4 bases at J, with 8 bases in the middle. In germline, CDR1 is DFQATT, CDR2 SNEGSKA (reference sequence). In DNA form, the CDR3 reads TGCAGTGCTAGAGGTGAGCCTTACGAGCAGTACTTC. This translates into CSARGEPYEQYF.

V gene TRBV16 combines with J gene TRBJ2-1; unclear D gene. The germline gives CDR1 KGHSY, CDR2 FQNENV. The length of the CDR3 is 12 residues. The germline V and J ends were trimmed by 1 base and 11 bases, with 9 bases remaining between them. CDR3 DNA: TGTGCCAGCAGCCAATTGGCCGGCAAGCAGTTCTTC. Translation gives CASSQLAGKQFF.

This rearrangement joins TRBV7-3 to TRBJ2-6; the D gene could be TRBD1 or TRBD2 (5 bases each). V was pared by 7 bases and J by 0 bases, with 19 bases between. CDR1 and CDR2 (germline): SGHTA, FQGTGA. CDR3 length: 18 amino acids. The CDR3 coding sequence is TGTGCCAGCAAAATTACCGGGACCGAGAGCTCTGGGGCCAACGTCCTGACTTTC. Protein: CASKITGTESSGANVLTF.